The 18 T cell receptor beta chains below come from one sample, sequenced in a study of T-cell reconstitution after alpha-beta-depleted transplantation in children. As it was prepared, the TCRbeta library received unique molecular identifiers. TCRdb reanalysed the PCR reads using MiXCR and keeps one entry per CDR3 protein. The table includes nearly 550,000 distinct CDR3 sequences, about 18% detected once. Here the sequenced sample was PBMCs from the stem cell graft donor, taken from the stem cell graft. These receptors originate from a human donor who donated a stem cell graft to a child with acute lymphoblastic leukemia.

Only a few counts were recorded for this clonotype. The rearrangement uses TRBV4-2 and TRBJ2-1; 9 nucleotides align to TRBD2. CDR3 size: 17 residues. The germline gives CDR1 LGHNA, CDR2 YNFKEQ. Trimming removed 0 bases from V and 4 bases from J; junction bases left unmatched: 7. CDR3: CASSQDWASGIYNEQFF. For the CDR3, the DNA is TGTGCCAGCAGCCAAGATTGGGCTAGCGGGATATACAATGAGCAGTTCTTC.

J is TRBJ2-5 and V is TRBV3-1, with 8 bases that match TRBD1. V was clipped by 1 base and J by 5 bases; unmatched bases: 12. CDR1 and CDR2 (germline): LGHDT, YNNKEL (reference sequence). This CDR3 has 17 residues. CDR3 nucleotide sequence: TGTGCCAGCAGCCAAGGGCAGGGGGCCCTGTTTCGGGAGACCCAGTACTTC. Its protein is CASSQGQGALFRETQYF.

This clonotype was recorded many times. The chain uses TRBV12-3 or TRBV12-4 and TRBJ1-5; 8 bases fit TRBD1. The CDR3 contains 14 residues. The trim removed 6 bases at V and 4 bases at J, leaving 5 bases unmatched. The CDR3 bases are TGTGCCAGCAGCCGGACAGGGCCTAATCAGCCCCAGCATTTT. This sequence encodes CASSRTGPNQPQHF.

The CDR3: CASSSARWGAGAYSYNEQFF. Here the CDR3 DNA reads TGTGCCAGCAGCTCGGCCCGGTGGGGGGCGGGAGCATATTCCTACAATGAGCAGTTCTTC. The rearrangement uses TRBV11-1 and TRBJ2-1; D is possibly TRBD2 (7 bases). Germline V lookup: CDR1 SGHAT, CDR2 FQDESV (reference sequence). This CDR3 region has 20 residues. Trimming stripped 4 bases from V and 1 base from J, with 26 bases between. Using reference TRBV11-1 and TRBJ2-1 for the parts outside the CDR3, the full variable domain is EAEVAQSPRYKITEKSQAVAFWCDPISGHATLYWYRQILGQGPELLVQFQDESVVDDSQLPKDRFSAERLKGVDSTLKIQPAELGDSAMYLCASSSARWGAGAYSYNEQFFGPGTRLTVL.

In nucleotides, the CDR3 is TGTGCCAGCAAGGGGTACGAAGAGACCCAGTACTTC. This codes for CASKGYEETQYF. The V call is TRBV25-1, the J call TRBJ2-5; the D gene is possibly TRBD1 (5 bases). V shed 7 bases and J shed 3 bases, with 9 bases lying between them. The CDR3 runs 12 residues. CDR1 MGHDK and CDR2 SYGVNS come from the germline V gene.

This clonotype was seen a handful of times. The rearrangement links TRBV20-1 to TRBJ1-1, with a tentative D call TRBD1 (6 bases). The CDR3 loop spans 13 amino acids. V shed 1 base and J shed 5 bases, with 11 bases lying between them. Germline V gene lookup returns CDR1 DFQATT and CDR2 SNEGSKA (reference sequence). The DNA of the CDR3 is TGCAGTGCTAGAGGACAGGTCGCGACTGAAGCTTTCTTT. It yields the protein CSARGQVATEAFF.

This clonotype was recorded a few times. The V call is TRBV29-1, the J call TRBJ2-2, with a tentative D call TRBD2 (5 bases). This CDR3 is 14 amino acids long. Trimming removed 4 bases at V and 2 bases at J, with 11 bases between. The germline V gene has CDR1 SQVTM and CDR2 ANQGSEA. The CDR3 DNA reads TGCAGCGTTGGAGGGCGGAGCAACACCGGGGAGCTGTTTTTT. It codes for CSVGGRSNTGELFF.

The chain is built from TRBV21-1 and TRBJ2-6; TRBD2 reflects the table's D call only, with no check against the DNA. TRBV21-1 is an annotated pseudogene. The CDR3 spans 16 residues. CDR3 amino acids: CASSSVAGPGANVLTF. The CDR3 nucleotides read TGTGCCAGCAGCTCGGTAGCGGGACCGGGGGCCAACGTCCTGACTTTC.

V is TRBV5-1 and J is TRBJ1-4, with 7 bases matching TRBD1. The CDR3 spans 16 residues. Germline-derived CDR1 and CDR2 are SGHRS and YFSETQ. V shed 4 bases and J 2 bases; nucleotides not matched to a gene: 8. Written as DNA, the CDR3 is TGCGCCAGCAGCGGCGTACCGGGACAGACTAATGAAAAACTGTTTTTT. This encodes CASSGVPGQTNEKLFF.

The chain couples TRBV3-1 to TRBJ1-5; 7 bases match TRBD1. This CDR3 contains 14 residues. Germline CDR1 LGHDT, CDR2 YNNKEL (reference sequence). Losses at the gene ends were 2 bases for V and 4 bases for J; bases not matched to a gene: 2. This CDR3 is CASSQSRGNQPQHF. As DNA, the CDR3 is TGTGCCAGCAGCCAATCCAGGGGGAATCAGCCCCAGCATTTT.

The J gene is TRBJ2-7, the V gene TRBV6-1, with 7 nucleotides matching TRBD1. This CDR3 contains 14 residues. Germline V CDR1 and CDR2: MNHNS, SASEGT. The J segment lost 3 bases and the V segment lost 6 bases, leaving 8 bases of the junction unmatched. CDR3 in amino acids: CASRSRDSFYEQYF. DNA for the CDR3: TGTGCCAGCAGATCGAGGGACAGTTTCTACGAGCAGTACTTC.

This clonotype was counted at least ten times. At one of its ends the junction is not consistent with the germline gene, which may arise from a read error. The CDR3 region is CASSGGTSGYNEQFF. CDR3 sequence (DNA): TGTGCCAGCAGTGGGGGGACTAGCGGTTACAATGAGCAGTTCTTC. V and J are TRBV5-1 and TRBJ2-1; 11 nucleotides agree with TRBD2. The CDR3 loop spans 15 amino acids. The germline V gene encodes CDR1 SGHRS and CDR2 YFSETQ.

V is TRBV20-1 and J is TRBJ1-5, with D hard to call. The CDR3 is 13 amino acids. The V end lost 4 bases, the J end lost 2 bases, and 9 bases lay between the germline ends. Germline loops: CDR1 DFQATT, CDR2 SNEGSKA (reference sequence). The CDR3 loop reads CSATRAGNQPQHF. DNA of the CDR3: TGCAGTGCTACACGGGCGGGCAATCAGCCCCAGCATTTT.

This chain links TRBV20-1 with TRBJ1-5; D might be TRBD1 (5 bases). The CDR3 has 15 amino acids. The germline V gene has CDR1 DFQATT and CDR2 SNEGSKA (reference sequence). Trimming stripped 0 bases from V and 7 bases from J, with 16 bases between. The CDR3 loop reads CSARERAGTYQPQHF. Here the CDR3 DNA reads TGCAGTGCTAGAGAACGCGCAGGGACGTACCAGCCCCAGCATTTT.

The V and J genes are TRBV27 and TRBJ2-7; 9 bases match TRBD2. Trimming took 5 bases from V and 0 from J; bases not matched to a gene: 5. Looked up from germline, CDR1 is MNHEY and CDR2 is SMNVEV (reference sequence). CDR3 length: 15 residues. CDR3 sequence (DNA): TGTGCCAGCAGTATTAGCGGGAGCGGCTCCTACGAGCAGTACTTC. Amino acids: CASSISGSGSYEQYF.

For this clonotype: An end of the junction differs from the germline gene, which may be a read error. The V and J genes are TRBV12-3 or TRBV12-4 and TRBJ2-1; TRBD2 aligns across 14 bases. This CDR3 comprises 19 residues. The CDR3, as DNA: TGTACCAGCAGTCGGTCACTGCGGGGACTAGCGGGAGAAGACGATGAGCAGTTCTTC. Translation: CTSSRSLRGLAGEDDEQFF.

CDR3 sequence reads: CASSLASQPLYEQYF. CDR3 sequence (DNA): TGCGCCAGCAGCTTGGCCTCCCAGCCTCTCTACGAGCAGTACTTC. The chain is built from TRBV5-1 and TRBJ2-7, with D unresolved. Trimming shortened V by 0 bases and J by 3 bases, and 13 bases separated the two germline ends. The CDR3 loop spans 15 amino acids. CDR1 is SGHRS and CDR2 is YFSETQ in the germline V gene.

This chain joins TRBV6-5 and TRBJ2-5; D is possibly TRBD2 (6 bases). The V gene lost 3 bases and the J gene lost 4 bases, with 15 bases spanning the gap. Germline V gene sequence: CDR1 MNHEY, CDR2 SVGAGI. The CDR3 is 15 residues long. In DNA form, the CDR3 reads TGTGCCAGCAGTTATTCTGGCGGGGCTTTAGAGACCCAGTACTTC. It encodes CASSYSGGALETQYF.